This is a list of T cell receptor beta chains from one sample in a study of T cells in Graves' hyperthyroidism and ophthalmopathy. TCRdb reprocessed the multiplex PCR reads via MiXCR and lists one record per CDR3 protein. The sample lists hundreds of thousands of distinct CDR3 sequences; around 16% were seen once. Material: blood. All receptors derive from a woman aged 18-29 years with Graves' hyperthyroidism. Each CDR3 is given with its conserved first and last residue. Fields, in order: D gene, J gene, V gene, clone size, CDR3 protein, CDR3 DNA. D genes are given only for firm matches. The size of a clone is reported for some rows only, either as once, few or many, or as a class for expanded clones.

D: .
J: TRBJ2-7
V: TRBV15
size: many
CDR3: CATSRDSASYEQYF
DNA: TGTGCCACCAGCAGAGATAGCGCTTCCTACGAGCAGTACTTC

D: .
J: TRBJ2-1
V: TRBV5-5
size: .
CDR3: CASSRPSGEQFF
DNA: TGTGCCAGCAGTCGACCATCGGGTGAGCAGTTCTTC

D: .
J: TRBJ1-5
V: TRBV30
size: many
CDR3: CAWSPGTGSPWGNQPQHF
DNA: TGTGCCTGGAGTCCCGGGACCGGCAGCCCTTGGGGCAATCAGCCCCAGCATTTT

D: TRBD2
J: TRBJ2-2
V: TRBV20-1
size: .
CDR3: CSARDGGESQPPVF
DNA: TGCAGTGCTAGAGATGGGGGGGAAAGCCAGCCACCCGTTTTT

D: .
J: TRBJ1-1
V: TRBV19
size: many
CDR3: CASSDPPNTEAFF
DNA: TGTGCCAGTAGTGACCCTCCGAACACTGAAGCTTTCTTT

D: TRBD1
J: TRBJ2-1
V: TRBV9
size: .
CDR3: CASSVARDSSSNEQFF
DNA: TGTGCCAGCAGCGTAGCTAGGGACAGTAGTAGCAATGAGCAGTTCTTC

D: TRBD2
J: TRBJ2-7
V: TRBV20-1
size: many
CDR3: CSASGRAPYEQYF
DNA: TGCAGTGCTAGCGGGAGGGCACCCTACGAGCAGTACTTC

D: .
J: TRBJ2-1
V: TRBV20-1
size: .
CDR3: CSAPVGYNEQFF
DNA: TGCAGTGCCCCAGTCGGGTACAATGAGCAGTTCTTC

D: .
J: TRBJ2-2
V: TRBV7-2
size: many
CDR3: CASSLVGNSGELFF
DNA: TGTGCCAGCAGCCTCGTGGGTAATTCCGGGGAGCTGTTTTTT

D: TRBD1
J: TRBJ2-1
V: TRBV7-3
size: many
CDR3: CASSLGQGSHEQFF
DNA: TGTGCCAGCAGCTTGGGACAGGGAAGCCATGAGCAGTTCTTC

D: .
J: TRBJ2-3
V: TRBV11-2
size: .
CDR3: CASSPWDSTDTQYF
DNA: TGTGCCAGCAGCCCCTGGGACAGCACAGATACGCAGTATTTT